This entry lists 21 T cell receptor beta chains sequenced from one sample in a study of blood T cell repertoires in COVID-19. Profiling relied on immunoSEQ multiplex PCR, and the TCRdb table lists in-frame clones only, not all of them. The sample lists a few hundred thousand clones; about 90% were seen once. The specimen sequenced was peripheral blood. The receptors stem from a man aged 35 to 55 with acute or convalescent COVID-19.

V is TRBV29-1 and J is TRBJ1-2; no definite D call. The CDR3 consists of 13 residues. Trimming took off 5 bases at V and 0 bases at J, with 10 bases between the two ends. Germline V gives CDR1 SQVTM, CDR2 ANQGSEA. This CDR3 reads CSVFGETNYGYTF. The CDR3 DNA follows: TGCAGCGTTTTCGGGGAAACTAACTATGGCTACACCTTC.

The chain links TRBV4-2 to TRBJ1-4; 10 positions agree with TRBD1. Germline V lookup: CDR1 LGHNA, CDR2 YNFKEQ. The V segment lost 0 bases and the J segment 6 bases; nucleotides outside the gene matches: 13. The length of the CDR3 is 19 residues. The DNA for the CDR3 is TGTGCCAGCAGCCAAGACCTGACCTCCCCGGGACAGGGGTATGAAAAACTGTTTTTT. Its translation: CASSQDLTSPGQGYEKLFF.

Here the CDR3 DNA reads TGTGCCAGTAGTACATACGTTCTCGGGACAGGGTTCGGTGGCTACACCTTC. It specifies CASSTYVLGTGFGGYTF. The chain joins TRBV19 to TRBJ1-2; TRBD1 matches 9 bases. Germline V gene sequence: CDR1 LNHDA, CDR2 SQIVND (reference sequence). This CDR3 has 17 amino acids. Trimming cost V 4 bases and J 7 bases; bases outside gene matches: 16.

The CDR3 coding sequence is TGTGCCAGTAGTATGCAACAGGGTACCTACAATGAGCAGTTCTTC. Its translation: CASSMQQGTYNEQFF. The chain is built from TRBV19 and TRBJ2-1; TRBD1 is a possible D gene (6 bases). The CDR3 has 15 residues. V was clipped by 3 bases and J by 2 bases, with 11 bases between them. Per germline, CDR1 LNHDA and CDR2 SQIVND (reference sequence).

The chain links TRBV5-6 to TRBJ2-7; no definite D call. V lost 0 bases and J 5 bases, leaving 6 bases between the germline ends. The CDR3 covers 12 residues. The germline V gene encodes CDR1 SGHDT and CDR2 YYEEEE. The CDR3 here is CASSLAGNEQYF. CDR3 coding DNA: TGTGCCAGCAGCTTGGCAGGAAACGAGCAGTACTTC.

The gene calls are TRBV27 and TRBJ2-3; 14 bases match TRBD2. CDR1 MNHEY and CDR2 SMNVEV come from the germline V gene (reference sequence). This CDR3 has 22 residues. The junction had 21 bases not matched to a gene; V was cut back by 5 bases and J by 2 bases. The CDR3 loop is CASSLLGLAGVRRGYDTDTQYF. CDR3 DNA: TGTGCCAGCAGTCTCTTGGGACTAGCGGGAGTAAGAAGGGGCTACGACACAGATACGCAGTATTTT.

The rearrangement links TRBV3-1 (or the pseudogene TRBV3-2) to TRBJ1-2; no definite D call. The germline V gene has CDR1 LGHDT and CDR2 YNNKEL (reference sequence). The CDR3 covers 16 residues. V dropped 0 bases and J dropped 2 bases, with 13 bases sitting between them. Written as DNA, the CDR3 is TGTGCCAGCAGCCAAGATTGGGAGGCTTCGAACTATGGCTACACCTTC. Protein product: CASSQDWEASNYGYTF.

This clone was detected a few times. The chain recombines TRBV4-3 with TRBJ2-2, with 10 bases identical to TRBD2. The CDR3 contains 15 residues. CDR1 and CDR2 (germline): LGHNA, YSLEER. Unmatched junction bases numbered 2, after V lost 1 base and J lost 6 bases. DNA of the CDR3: TGCGCCAGCAGCCAAGGGCTAGCGGGGGCCGGGGAGCTGTTTTTT. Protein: CASSQGLAGAGELFF.

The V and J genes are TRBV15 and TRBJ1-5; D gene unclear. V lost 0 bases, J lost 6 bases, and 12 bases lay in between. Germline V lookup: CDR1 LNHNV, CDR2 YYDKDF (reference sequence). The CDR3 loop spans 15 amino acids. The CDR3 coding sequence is TGTGCCACCAGCAGAGATTCCCGGGATGGTCAGCCCCAGCATTTT. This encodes CATSRDSRDGQPQHF.

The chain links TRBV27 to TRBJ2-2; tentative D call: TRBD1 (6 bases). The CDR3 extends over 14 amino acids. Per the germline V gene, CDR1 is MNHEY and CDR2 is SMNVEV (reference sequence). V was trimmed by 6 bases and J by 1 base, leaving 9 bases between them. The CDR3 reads CASSRGRNTGELFF. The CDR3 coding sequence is TGTGCCAGCAGCAGGGGTCGGAACACCGGGGAGCTGTTTTTT.

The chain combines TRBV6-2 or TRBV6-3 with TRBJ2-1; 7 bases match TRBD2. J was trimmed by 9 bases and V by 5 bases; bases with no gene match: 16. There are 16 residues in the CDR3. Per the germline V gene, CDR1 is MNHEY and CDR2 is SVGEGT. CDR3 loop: CASSTPSGADLGEQFF. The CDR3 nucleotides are TGTGCCAGCAGTACCCCGAGCGGGGCTGATTTAGGTGAGCAGTTCTTC.

CDR3 coding DNA: TGCGCCAGCAGCCGGGGAGACGGACAGGGCGTTGAGACCCAGTACTTC. It encodes CASSRGDGQGVETQYF. The chain has TRBV5-1 and TRBJ2-5; the match to TRBD1 covers 8 bases. The CDR3 runs 16 residues. Germline assignment: CDR1 SGHRS and CDR2 YFSETQ. With 4 bases clipped from V and 5 bases from J, the junction kept 13 bases outside the gene matches. The variable domain in full, completed from reference TRBV5-1 and TRBJ2-5, reads KAGVTQTPRYLIKTRGQQVTLSCSPISGHRSVSWYQQTPGQGLQFLFEYFSETQRNKGNFPGRFSGRQFSNSRSEMNVSTLELGDSALYLCASSRGDGQGVETQYFGPGTRLLVL.

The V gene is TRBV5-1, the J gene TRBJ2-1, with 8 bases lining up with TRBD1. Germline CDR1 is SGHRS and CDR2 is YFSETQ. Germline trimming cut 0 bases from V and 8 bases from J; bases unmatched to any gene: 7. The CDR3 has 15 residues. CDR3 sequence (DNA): TGCGCCAGCAGCTTGGGGACAGGGATGTACGATGAGCAGTTCTTC. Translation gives CASSLGTGMYDEQFF.

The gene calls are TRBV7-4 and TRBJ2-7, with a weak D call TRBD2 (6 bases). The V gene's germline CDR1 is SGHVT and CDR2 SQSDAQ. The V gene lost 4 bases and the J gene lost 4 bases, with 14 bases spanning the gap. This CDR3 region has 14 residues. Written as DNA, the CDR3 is TGTGCCAGCAGCTCCGTAGCGGAAACATACGAGCAGTACTTC. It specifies CASSSVAETYEQYF. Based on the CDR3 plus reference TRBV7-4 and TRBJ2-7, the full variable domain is GAGVSQSPRYKVAKRGRDVALRCDSISGHVTLYWYRQTLGQGSEVLTYSQSDAQRDKSGRPSGRFSAERPERSVSTLKIQRTEQGDSAVYLCASSSVAETYEQYFGPGTRLTVT.

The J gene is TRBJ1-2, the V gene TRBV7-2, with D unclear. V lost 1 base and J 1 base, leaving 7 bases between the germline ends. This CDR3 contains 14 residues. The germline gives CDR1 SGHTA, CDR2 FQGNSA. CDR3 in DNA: TGTGCCAGCAGCTTAGACACAATTAACTATGGCTACACCTTC. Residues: CASSLDTINYGYTF.

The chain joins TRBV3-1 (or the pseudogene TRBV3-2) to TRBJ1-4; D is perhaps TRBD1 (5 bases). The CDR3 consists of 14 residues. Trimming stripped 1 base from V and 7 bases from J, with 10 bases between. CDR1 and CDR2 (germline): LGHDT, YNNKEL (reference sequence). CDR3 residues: CASSQVDRPEKLFF. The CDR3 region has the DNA TGTGCCAGCAGCCAAGTTGACAGACCTGAAAAACTGTTTTTT.

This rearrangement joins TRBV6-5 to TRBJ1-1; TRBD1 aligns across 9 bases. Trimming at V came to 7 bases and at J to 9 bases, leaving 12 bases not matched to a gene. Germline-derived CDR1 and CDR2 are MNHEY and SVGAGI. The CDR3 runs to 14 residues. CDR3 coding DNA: TGTGCCAGCACAAGGGGACAGGGAACGGGTAAAGCTTTCTTT. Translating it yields CASTRGQGTGKAFF.

Here the CDR3 DNA reads TGTGCCACCAGGTCCGGGACAGGGGGGAGTCGTGACGAGCAGTACTTC. Translating it yields CATRSGTGGSRDEQYF. This chain joins TRBV24-1 and TRBJ2-7, with 11 nucleotides matching TRBD1. The length of the CDR3 is 16 residues. Germline CDR1 and CDR2: KGHDR and SFDVKD. V was pared by 7 bases and J by 5 bases, with 12 bases of the junction left unmatched.

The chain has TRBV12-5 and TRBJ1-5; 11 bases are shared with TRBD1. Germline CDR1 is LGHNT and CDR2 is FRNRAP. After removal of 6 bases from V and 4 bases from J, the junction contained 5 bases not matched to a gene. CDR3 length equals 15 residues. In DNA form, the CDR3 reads TGTGCTAGTGGGGTGGGACAGGGGGTGAATCAGCCCCAGCATTTT. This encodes CASGVGQGVNQPQHF.

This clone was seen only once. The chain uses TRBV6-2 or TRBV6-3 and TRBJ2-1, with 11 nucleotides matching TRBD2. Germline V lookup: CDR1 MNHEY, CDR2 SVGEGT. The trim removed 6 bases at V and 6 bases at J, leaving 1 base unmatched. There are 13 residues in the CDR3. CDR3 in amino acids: CASSGLAGNEQFF. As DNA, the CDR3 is TGTGCCAGCAGCGGACTAGCGGGCAATGAGCAGTTCTTC.

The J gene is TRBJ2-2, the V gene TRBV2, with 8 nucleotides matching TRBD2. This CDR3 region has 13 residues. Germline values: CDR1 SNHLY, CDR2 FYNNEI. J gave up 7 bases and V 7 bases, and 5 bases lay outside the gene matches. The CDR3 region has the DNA TGTGCCAGCACTGGACTAGCCGGCGGGGAGCTGTTTTTT. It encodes CASTGLAGGELFF.